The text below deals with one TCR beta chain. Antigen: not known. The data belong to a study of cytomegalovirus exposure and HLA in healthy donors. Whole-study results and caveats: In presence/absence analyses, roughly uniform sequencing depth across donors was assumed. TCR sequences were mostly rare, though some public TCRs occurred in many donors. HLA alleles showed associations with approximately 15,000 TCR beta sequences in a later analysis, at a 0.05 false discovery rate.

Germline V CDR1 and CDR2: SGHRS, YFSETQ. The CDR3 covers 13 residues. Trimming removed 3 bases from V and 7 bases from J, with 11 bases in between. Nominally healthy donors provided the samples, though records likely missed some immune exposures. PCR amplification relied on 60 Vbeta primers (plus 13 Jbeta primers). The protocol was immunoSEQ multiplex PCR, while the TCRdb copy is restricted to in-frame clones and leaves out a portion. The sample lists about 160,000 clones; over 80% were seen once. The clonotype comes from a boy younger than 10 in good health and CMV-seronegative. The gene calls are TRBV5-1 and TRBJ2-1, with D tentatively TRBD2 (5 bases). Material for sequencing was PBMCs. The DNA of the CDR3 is TGCGCCAGCAGCTCAGGACTGATTAATGAGCAGTTCTTC. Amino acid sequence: CASSSGLINEQFF.